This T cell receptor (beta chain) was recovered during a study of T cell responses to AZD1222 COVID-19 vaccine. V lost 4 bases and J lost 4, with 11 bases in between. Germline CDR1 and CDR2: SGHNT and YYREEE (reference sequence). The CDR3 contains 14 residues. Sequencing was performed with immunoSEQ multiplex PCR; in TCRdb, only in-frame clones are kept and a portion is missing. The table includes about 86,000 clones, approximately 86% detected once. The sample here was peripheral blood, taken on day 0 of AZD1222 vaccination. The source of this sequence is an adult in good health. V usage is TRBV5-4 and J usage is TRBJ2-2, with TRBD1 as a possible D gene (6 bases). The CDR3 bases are TGTGCCAGCAGCAACAGGGAAAGCACCGGGGAGCTGTTTTTT. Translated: CASSNRESTGELFF.